What follows are 5 T cell receptor beta chains derived from one specimen sequenced in a study of HIV-infected children after antiretroviral therapy interruption. Unique molecular identifiers were included in an RNA-based 3' RACE TCR library. TCRdb reprocessed the 3' RACE reads with MiXCR, giving one entry per CDR3 protein. The table lists approximately 15,000 distinct CDR3 sequences, about 3.6% of them singletons. Treatment meaning: PENTA 11 planned treatment interruption arm or continuous ART arm. Sequenced material: CD45RO+ CD8+ T cells from PBMCs, pooled from several time points, taken from a donor given antiretroviral therapy, either interrupted or continuous. Stated subset: memory CD8+ CD45RO+ CD45RA- T cells. Receptors originate from a pool of human donors with HIV.

The chain links TRBV12-5 to TRBJ2-4, with D possibly being TRBD1 or TRBD2 (5 bases each). Looked up from germline, CDR1 is LGHNT and CDR2 is FRNRAP. V shed 3 bases and J shed 12 bases, with 24 bases lying between them. The CDR3 is 16 residues long. CDR3 region: CASGFPRDSLPAGQYF. DNA of the CDR3: TGTGCTAGTGGTTTCCCCCGCGACAGCCTTCCCGCGGGTCAGTACTTC.

This clonotype was counted ten times or more. V is TRBV28 and J is TRBJ2-3, with 11 bases fitting TRBD2. V shed 2 bases and J 3 bases; nucleotides not matched to a gene: 7. Per the germline V gene, CDR1 is MDHEN and CDR2 is SYDVKM. CDR3 size: 17 residues. CDR3 nucleotides: TGTGCCAGCAGTTTAGGGCTAGCGGGGGGCCCGACAGATACGCAGTATTTT. This codes for CASSLGLAGGPTDTQYF.

In this sample, this clonotype turned up many times. The CDR3 here is CAISESEENTEAFF. CDR3 bases: TGTGCCATCAGTGAGTCAGAGGAGAACACTGAAGCTTTCTTT. The chain joins TRBV10-3 to TRBJ1-1; D call uncertain. This CDR3 is built from 14 residues. Germline CDR1 ENHRY, CDR2 SYGVKD. The V end was cut by 0 bases, the J end by 1 base, with 6 bases between.

In its sample, this clonotype was seen many times. In DNA, the CDR3 is TGTGCCAGCAGCCCCCGACACGCCTCCGAAGTATACAATGAGCAGTTCTTC. It translates to CASSPRHASEVYNEQFF. The chain has TRBV11-2 and TRBJ2-1; D ambiguous. Trimming stripped 5 bases from V and 4 bases from J, with 21 bases between. The germline gives CDR1 SGHAT, CDR2 FQNNGV. The CDR3 loop spans 17 amino acids.

This clonotype occurred many times. The chain joins TRBV6-4 to TRBJ2-3; D perhaps matches TRBD2 (6 bases). The CDR3 contains 14 residues. Germline CDR1 reads MRHNA; CDR2 reads SNTAGT. The V end lost 5 bases, the J end lost 5 bases, and 14 bases lay between the germline ends. The CDR3 DNA follows: TGTGCCAGCAGTACTTTGGGGGGAGAAGATACGCAGTATTTT. Amino acids: CASSTLGGEDTQYF.